These T cell receptor beta chains were read from a single sample in a study of PD-1 blockade in classical Hodgkin lymphoma. Repertoires were generated with immunoSEQ multiplex PCR, while TCRdb's copy carries only in-frame clones and drops some. This sample has about 14,000 clones; 70% to 85% occur once, and the top ten carry 24%. The sample here was peripheral blood mononuclear cells (PBMCs), taken at baseline. Receptors originate from a human donor with classical Hodgkin lymphoma. Both conserved end residues are part of each CDR3. Each record gives: J gene, D gene, clone size, V gene, CDR3 protein, CDR3 DNA. A D gene is named only where the DNA matches it firmly. Rows give clone size only sometimes, using once, few, many, or a class for an expanded clone.

j_gene: TRBJ1-2; d_gene: NA; abundance: few; v_gene: TRBV4-1; CDR3aa: CASSQEGFYTF; CDR3nt: TGCGCCAGCAGCCAAGAGGGATTTTACACCTTC
j_gene: TRBJ1-5; d_gene: NA; abundance: NA; v_gene: TRBV7-9; CDR3aa: CASSLALGDQPQHF; CDR3nt: TGTGCCAGCAGCTTAGCGTTGGGGGATCAGCCCCAGCATTTT
j_gene: TRBJ1-5; d_gene: NA; abundance: NA; v_gene: TRBV6-1; CDR3aa: CATELIWGSNQPQHF; CDR3nt: TGTGCCACCGAACTAATTTGGGGTTCCAATCAGCCCCAGCATTTT
j_gene: TRBJ1-2; d_gene: NA; abundance: NA; v_gene: TRBV5-1; CDR3aa: CASSLRTLNYGYTF; CDR3nt: TGCGCCAGCAGCCTGAGGACGTTAAACTATGGCTACACCTTC
j_gene: TRBJ2-1; d_gene: NA; abundance: NA; v_gene: TRBV18; CDR3aa: CASSSDYAEQFF; CDR3nt: TGTGCCAGCTCTTCGGACTACGCTGAGCAGTTCTTC
j_gene: TRBJ2-7; d_gene: NA; abundance: NA; v_gene: TRBV5-1; CDR3aa: CASSLVSYEQYF; CDR3nt: TGCGCCAGCAGCTTGGTTAGCTACGAGCAGTACTTC
j_gene: TRBJ2-3; d_gene: TRBD2; abundance: NA; v_gene: TRBV11-2; CDR3aa: CASSWRGLKTDTQYF; CDR3nt: TGTGCCAGCAGTTGGCGGGGACTAAAAACAGATACGCAGTATTTT
j_gene: TRBJ1-5; d_gene: TRBD1; abundance: NA; v_gene: TRBV7-2; CDR3aa: CASSAGQGVDQPQHF; CDR3nt: TGTGCCAGCAGCGCGGGACAGGGGGTCGATCAGCCCCAGCATTTT
j_gene: TRBJ2-1; d_gene: TRBD2; abundance: NA; v_gene: TRBV7-6; CDR3aa: CASSLVTGGTYNEQFF; CDR3nt: TGTGCCAGCAGCTTAGTGACGGGGGGGACATACAATGAGCAGTTCTTC
j_gene: TRBJ1-5; d_gene: NA; abundance: NA; v_gene: TRBV19; CDR3aa: CASSPFNQPQHF; CDR3nt: TGTGCCAGTAGTCCCTTCAATCAGCCCCAGCATTTT
j_gene: TRBJ1-1; d_gene: NA; abundance: NA; v_gene: TRBV28; CDR3aa: CASRADILGSFAEAFF; CDR3nt: TGTGCCAGCAGAGCCGACATCCTTGGGTCGTTCGCTGAAGCTTTCTTT
j_gene: TRBJ2-4; d_gene: NA; abundance: NA; v_gene: TRBV11-1; CDR3aa: CASSLAGATLAKNIQYF; CDR3nt: TGTGCCAGCAGCTTAGCGGGGGCCACACTAGCCAAAAACATTCAGTACTTC
j_gene: TRBJ2-7; d_gene: NA; abundance: NA; v_gene: TRBV4-1; CDR3aa: CASSQEISYEQYF; CDR3nt: TGCGCCAGCAGCCAAGAGATATCCTACGAGCAGTACTTC
j_gene: TRBJ1-3; d_gene: TRBD1; abundance: few; v_gene: TRBV19; CDR3aa: CASTGTANSPSGNTIYF; CDR3nt: TGTGCCAGTACCGGGACAGCGAATTCCCCCTCTGGAAACACCATATATTTT
j_gene: TRBJ1-5; d_gene: NA; abundance: NA; v_gene: TRBV6-5; CDR3aa: CASSQIVIAGQPQHF; CDR3nt: TGTGCCAGCAGCCAAATCGTAATAGCGGGTCAGCCCCAGCATTTT
j_gene: TRBJ2-7; d_gene: NA; abundance: NA; v_gene: TRBV7-9; CDR3aa: CASSLVIFPYEQYF; CDR3nt: TGTGCCAGCAGCTTAGTCATCTTTCCGTACGAGCAGTACTTC
j_gene: TRBJ2-2; d_gene: NA; abundance: NA; v_gene: TRBV9; CDR3aa: CASSAGIQNTGELFF; CDR3nt: TGTGCCAGCAGCGCCGGGATTCAAAACACCGGGGAGCTGTTTTTT
j_gene: TRBJ1-1; d_gene: NA; abundance: NA; v_gene: TRBV7-6; CDR3aa: CASSSRTRGNTEAFF; CDR3nt: TGTGCCAGCAGCTCGAGAACCAGGGGGAACACTGAAGCTTTCTTT
j_gene: TRBJ1-3; d_gene: NA; abundance: NA; v_gene: TRBV15; CDR3aa: CATSRDRNSGSGNTIYF; CDR3nt: TGTGCCACCAGCAGAGATCGAAACAGCGGCTCTGGAAACACCATATATTTT
j_gene: TRBJ1-3; d_gene: TRBD1; abundance: NA; v_gene: TRBV2; CDR3aa: CANQGASSGNTIYF; CDR3nt: TGTGCGAACCAGGGGGCCAGCTCTGGAAACACCATATATTTT
j_gene: TRBJ1-5; d_gene: NA; abundance: once; v_gene: TRBV18; CDR3aa: CASSPDRNQPQHF; CDR3nt: TGTGCCAGCTCACCAGACCGCAATCAGCCCCAGCATTTT
j_gene: TRBJ1-2; d_gene: TRBD1; abundance: NA; v_gene: TRBV10-3; CDR3aa: CAISGPRDRGDYGYTF; CDR3nt: TGTGCCATCAGTGGTCCCCGGGACAGGGGGGACTATGGCTACACCTTC
j_gene: TRBJ2-2; d_gene: NA; abundance: NA; v_gene: TRBV7-8; CDR3aa: CASSGVRANTGELFF; CDR3nt: TGTGCCAGCAGTGGTGTCAGAGCGAACACCGGGGAGCTGTTTTTT
j_gene: TRBJ1-6; d_gene: NA; abundance: NA; v_gene: TRBV5-3; CDR3aa: CARSLLFGDRRNSPLHF; CDR3nt: TGTGCCAGAAGCTTGTTATTCGGGGATCGAAGGAATTCACCCCTCCACTTT
j_gene: TRBJ1-6; d_gene: NA; abundance: NA; v_gene: TRBV19; CDR3aa: CASAGGGYNSPLHF; CDR3nt: TGTGCCAGTGCGGGGGGTGGCTATAATTCACCCCTCCACTTT
j_gene: TRBJ2-2; d_gene: TRBD1; abundance: NA; v_gene: TRBV5-1; CDR3aa: CASSPWGSGTEDTGELFF; CDR3nt: TGCGCCAGCAGCCCATGGGGATCCGGGACAGAAGACACCGGGGAGCTGTTTTTT
j_gene: TRBJ1-1; d_gene: NA; abundance: NA; v_gene: TRBV2; CDR3aa: CASSEERGGEAFF; CDR3nt: TGTGCCAGCAGTGAAGAAAGGGGGGGTGAAGCTTTCTTT
j_gene: TRBJ1-2; d_gene: NA; abundance: few; v_gene: TRBV18; CDR3aa: CASSPDRYYGYTF; CDR3nt: TGTGCCAGCTCACCGGACAGATACTATGGCTACACCTTC
j_gene: TRBJ1-6; d_gene: TRBD1; abundance: NA; v_gene: TRBV27; CDR3aa: CASSLDRQFNSPLHF; CDR3nt: TGTGCCAGCAGTTTGGACAGGCAATTCAATTCACCCCTCCACTTT
j_gene: TRBJ2-7; d_gene: NA; abundance: NA; v_gene: TRBV2; CDR3aa: CASQLGTIGSYEQYF; CDR3nt: TGTGCCAGCCAGCTAGGGACGATCGGGAGCTACGAGCAGTACTTC
j_gene: TRBJ1-5; d_gene: NA; abundance: medium-sized; v_gene: TRBV5-3; CDR3aa: CARSLRGYGNQPQHF; CDR3nt: TGTGCCAGAAGCTTGCGAGGGTACGGCAATCAGCCCCAGCATTTT
j_gene: TRBJ2-3; d_gene: NA; abundance: NA; v_gene: TRBV6-4; CDR3aa: CASSDRSGSTDTQYF; CDR3nt: TGTGCCAGCAGTGACCGTAGCGGTAGCACAGATACGCAGTATTTT
j_gene: TRBJ1-1; d_gene: TRBD1; abundance: NA; v_gene: TRBV4-1; CDR3aa: CASSQDPPPGTGFMNTEAFF; CDR3nt: TGCGCCAGCAGCCAAGACCCGCCGCCCGGGACAGGGTTTATGAACACTGAAGCTTTCTTT
j_gene: TRBJ2-7; d_gene: NA; abundance: NA; v_gene: TRBV7-3; CDR3aa: CASSLTRKAFLEQYF; CDR3nt: TGTGCCAGCAGCCTGACTAGAAAGGCTTTCCTCGAGCAGTACTTC
j_gene: TRBJ1-4; d_gene: NA; abundance: few; v_gene: TRBV6-5; CDR3aa: CASKTGSTNEKLFF; CDR3nt: TGTGCCAGCAAAACAGGGTCAACTAATGAAAAACTGTTTTTT
j_gene: TRBJ2-1; d_gene: NA; abundance: NA; v_gene: TRBV7-3; CDR3aa: CASSLSGTTGLYEQFF; CDR3nt: TGTGCCAGCAGCCTATCGGGGACGACGGGCCTATATGAGCAGTTCTTC
j_gene: TRBJ2-6; d_gene: NA; abundance: NA; v_gene: TRBV5-5; CDR3aa: CASSSPGSSGANVLTF; CDR3nt: TGTGCCAGCAGCTCCCCCGGGAGCTCTGGGGCCAACGTCCTGACTTTC
j_gene: TRBJ2-3; d_gene: NA; abundance: NA; v_gene: TRBV6-1; CDR3aa: CASSPGLDTQYF; CDR3nt: TGTGCCAGCAGCCCAGGGCTCGATACGCAGTATTTT
j_gene: TRBJ1-1; d_gene: TRBD1; abundance: NA; v_gene: TRBV2; CDR3aa: CASRGQGDTEAFF; CDR3nt: TGTGCCAGCAGGGGACAGGGGGACACTGAAGCTTTCTTT
j_gene: TRBJ2-1; d_gene: TRBD1; abundance: NA; v_gene: TRBV4-1; CDR3aa: CASSQGTYLDGTEFF; CDR3nt: TGCGCCAGCAGCCAAGGGACTTATCTGGATGGGACAGAGTTCTTC
j_gene: TRBJ1-1; d_gene: TRBD1; abundance: NA; v_gene: TRBV19; CDR3aa: CASSIGPGQMNTEAFF; CDR3nt: TGTGCCAGTAGTATAGGCCCGGGACAGATGAACACTGAAGCTTTCTTT
j_gene: TRBJ2-7; d_gene: NA; abundance: NA; v_gene: TRBV20-1; CDR3aa: CSAMGPYF; CDR3nt: TGCAGTGCTATGGGACCCTACTTC
j_gene: TRBJ2-1; d_gene: TRBD2; abundance: NA; v_gene: TRBV4-2; CDR3aa: CASSQDLAGSYNEQFF; CDR3nt: TGTGCCAGCAGCCAAGATTTAGCGGGGTCCTACAATGAGCAGTTCTTC
j_gene: TRBJ2-4; d_gene: TRBD2; abundance: NA; v_gene: TRBV19; CDR3aa: CASSITGSGGNIQYF; CDR3nt: TGTGCCAGTAGTATTACGGGCAGCGGGGGAAACATTCAGTACTTC
j_gene: TRBJ2-1; d_gene: NA; abundance: NA; v_gene: TRBV6-4; CDR3aa: CASSDSSGFDEQFF; CDR3nt: TGTGCCAGCAGTGACTCGTCAGGTTTTGATGAGCAGTTCTTC
j_gene: TRBJ1-2; d_gene: TRBD1; abundance: NA; v_gene: TRBV6-1; CDR3aa: CASRRGGQGDGYTF; CDR3nt: TGTGCCAGCAGAAGGGGAGGACAGGGGGATGGCTACACCTTC
j_gene: TRBJ2-2; d_gene: NA; abundance: NA; v_gene: TRBV6-4; CDR3aa: CASSDGGTGELFF; CDR3nt: TGTGCCAGCAGTGACGGGGGTACCGGGGAGCTGTTTTTT
j_gene: TRBJ2-1; d_gene: NA; abundance: NA; v_gene: TRBV27; CDR3aa: CASSYLAAGHEQFF; CDR3nt: TGTGCCAGCAGTTATTTAGCCGCGGGGCATGAGCAGTTCTTC
j_gene: TRBJ1-4; d_gene: NA; abundance: NA; v_gene: TRBV28; CDR3aa: CASEGQLKLFF; CDR3nt: TGTGCCAGCGAGGGACAACTAAAACTGTTTTTT
j_gene: TRBJ2-5; d_gene: TRBD2; abundance: NA; v_gene: TRBV19; CDR3aa: CASSMPSGGNQETQYF; CDR3nt: TGTGCCAGTAGTATGCCTAGCGGGGGAAACCAAGAGACCCAGTACTTC
j_gene: TRBJ1-1; d_gene: NA; abundance: once; v_gene: TRBV4-3; CDR3aa: CASSQEPTGTVDTEAFF; CDR3nt: TGCGCCAGCAGCCAAGAACCAACCGGGACCGTGGACACTGAAGCTTTCTTT
j_gene: TRBJ2-3; d_gene: NA; abundance: NA; v_gene: TRBV5-6; CDR3aa: CASSRGEDTQYF; CDR3nt: TGTGCCAGCAGCCGTGGAGAAGATACGCAGTATTTT
j_gene: TRBJ1-1; d_gene: NA; abundance: NA; v_gene: TRBV27; CDR3aa: CASSSRVNTEAFF; CDR3nt: TGTGCCAGCAGTTCCAGAGTGAACACTGAAGCTTTCTTT
j_gene: TRBJ2-1; d_gene: NA; abundance: NA; v_gene: TRBV5-6; CDR3aa: CASSLGEGEQFF; CDR3nt: TGTGCCAGCAGCTTGGGAGAGGGTGAGCAGTTCTTC
j_gene: TRBJ2-5; d_gene: TRBD2; abundance: NA; v_gene: TRBV5-1; CDR3aa: CASSPGTRGWREETQYF; CDR3nt: TGCGCCAGCAGCCCCGGGACTAGGGGTTGGAGGGAAGAGACCCAGTACTTC
j_gene: TRBJ1-2; d_gene: TRBD1; abundance: NA; v_gene: TRBV5-8; CDR3aa: CASNRGGGIGYTF; CDR3nt: TGTGCCAGCAACAGGGGAGGGGGAATTGGCTACACCTTC
j_gene: TRBJ2-1; d_gene: TRBD2; abundance: NA; v_gene: TRBV7-3; CDR3aa: CASSSTGGFYNEQFF; CDR3nt: TGTGCCAGCAGCTCCACGGGGGGGTTCTACAATGAGCAGTTCTTC
j_gene: TRBJ1-1; d_gene: NA; abundance: NA; v_gene: TRBV7-6; CDR3aa: CASRGGLNTEAFF; CDR3nt: TGTGCCAGCAGAGGAGGGTTGAACACTGAAGCTTTCTTT